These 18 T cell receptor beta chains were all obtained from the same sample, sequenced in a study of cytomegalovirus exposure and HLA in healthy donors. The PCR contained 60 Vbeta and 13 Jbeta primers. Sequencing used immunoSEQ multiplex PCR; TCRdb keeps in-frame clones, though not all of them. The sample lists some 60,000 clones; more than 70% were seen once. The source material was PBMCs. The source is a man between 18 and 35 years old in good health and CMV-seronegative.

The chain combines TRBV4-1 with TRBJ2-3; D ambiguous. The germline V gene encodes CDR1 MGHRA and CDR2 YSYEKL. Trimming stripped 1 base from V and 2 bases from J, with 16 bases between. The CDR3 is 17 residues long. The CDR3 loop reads CASSQVSAGVVTDTQYF. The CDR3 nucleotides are TGCGCCAGCAGCCAAGTATCGGCAGGTGTGGTCACAGATACGCAGTATTTT.

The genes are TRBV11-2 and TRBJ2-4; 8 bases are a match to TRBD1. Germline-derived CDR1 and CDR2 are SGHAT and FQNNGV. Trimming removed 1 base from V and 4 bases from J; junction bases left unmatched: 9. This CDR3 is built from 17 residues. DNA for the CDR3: TGTGCCAGCAGCTTAGGTTTAGAGAGGACAGGGAAAAACATTCAGTACTTC. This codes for CASSLGLERTGKNIQYF.

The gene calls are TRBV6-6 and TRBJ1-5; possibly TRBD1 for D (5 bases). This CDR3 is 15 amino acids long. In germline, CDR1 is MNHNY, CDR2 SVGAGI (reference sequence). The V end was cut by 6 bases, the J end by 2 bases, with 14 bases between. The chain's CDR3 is CASSVGRGGNQPQHF. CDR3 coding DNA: TGTGCCAGCAGCGTAGGGAGGGGAGGCAATCAGCCCCAGCATTTT.

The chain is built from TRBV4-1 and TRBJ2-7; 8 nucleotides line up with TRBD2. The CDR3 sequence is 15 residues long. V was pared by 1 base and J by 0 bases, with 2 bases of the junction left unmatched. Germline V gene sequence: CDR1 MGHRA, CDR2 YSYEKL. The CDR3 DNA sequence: TGCGCCAGCAGCCAAGGCGGGGGGACCTCCTACGAGCAGTACTTC. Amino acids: CASSQGGGTSYEQYF.

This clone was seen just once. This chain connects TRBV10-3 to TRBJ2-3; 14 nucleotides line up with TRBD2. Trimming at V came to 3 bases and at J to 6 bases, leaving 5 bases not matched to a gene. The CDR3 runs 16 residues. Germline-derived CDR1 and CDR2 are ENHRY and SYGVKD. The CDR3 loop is CAISDGLAGGLDTQYF. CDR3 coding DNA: TGTGCCATCAGTGACGGACTAGCGGGGGGCCTTGATACGCAGTATTTT.

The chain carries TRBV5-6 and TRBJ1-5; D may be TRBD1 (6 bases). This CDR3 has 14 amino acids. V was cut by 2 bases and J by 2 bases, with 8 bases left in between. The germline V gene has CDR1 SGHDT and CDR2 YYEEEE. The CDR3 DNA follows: TGTGCCAGCAGCTTCAGGGGAGGCAATCAGCCCCAGCATTTT. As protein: CASSFRGGNQPQHF.

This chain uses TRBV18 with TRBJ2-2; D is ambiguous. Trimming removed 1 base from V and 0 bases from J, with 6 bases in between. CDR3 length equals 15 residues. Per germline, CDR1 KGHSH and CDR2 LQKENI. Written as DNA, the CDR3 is TGTGCCAGCTCACCACGGGCGACGAACACCGGGGAGCTGTTTTTT. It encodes CASSPRATNTGELFF.

Here the CDR3 DNA reads TGTGCCAGTAGTATAGTCTCCTCCTACGAGCAGTACTTC. It specifies CASSIVSSYEQYF. This chain links TRBV19 with TRBJ2-7; D not resolved. The CDR3 is 13 residues long. Between the trimmed V and J ends, which lost 1 base and 0 bases, there was a span of 4 bases. CDR1 is LNHDA and CDR2 is SQIVND in the germline V gene (reference sequence).

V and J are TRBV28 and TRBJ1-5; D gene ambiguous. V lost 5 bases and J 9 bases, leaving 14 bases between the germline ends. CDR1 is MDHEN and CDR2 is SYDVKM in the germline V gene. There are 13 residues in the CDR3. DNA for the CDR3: TGTGCCAGCAGTCTAGATTACGCCCGGCCCCAGCATTTT. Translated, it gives CASSLDYARPQHF. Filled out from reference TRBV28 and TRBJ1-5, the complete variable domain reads DVKVTQSSRYLVKRTGEKVFLECVQDMDHENMFWYRQDPGLGLRLIYFSYDVKMKEKGDIPEGYSVSREKKERFSLILESASTNQTSMYLCASSLDYARPQHFGDGTRLSIL.

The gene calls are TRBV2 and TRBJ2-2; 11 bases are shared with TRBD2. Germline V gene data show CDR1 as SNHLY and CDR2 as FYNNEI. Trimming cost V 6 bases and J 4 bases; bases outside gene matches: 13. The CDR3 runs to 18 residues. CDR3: CASRAGTSGPLGTGELFF. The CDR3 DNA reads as TGTGCCAGCAGGGCCGGGACTAGCGGACCCCTAGGCACCGGGGAGCTGTTTTTT.

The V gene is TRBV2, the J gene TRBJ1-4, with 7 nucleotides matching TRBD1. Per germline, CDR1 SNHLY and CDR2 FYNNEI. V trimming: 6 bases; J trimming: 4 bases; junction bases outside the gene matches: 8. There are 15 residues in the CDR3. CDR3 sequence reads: CASRRDRASNEKLFF. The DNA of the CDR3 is TGTGCCAGCAGACGCGACAGGGCTAGTAATGAAAAACTGTTTTTT.

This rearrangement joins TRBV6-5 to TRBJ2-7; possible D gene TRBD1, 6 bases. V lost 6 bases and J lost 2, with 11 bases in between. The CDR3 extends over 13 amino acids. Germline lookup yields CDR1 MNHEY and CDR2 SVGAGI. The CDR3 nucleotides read TGTGCCAGCAGACTGCAGGGGACCTACGAGCAGTACTTC. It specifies CASRLQGTYEQYF.

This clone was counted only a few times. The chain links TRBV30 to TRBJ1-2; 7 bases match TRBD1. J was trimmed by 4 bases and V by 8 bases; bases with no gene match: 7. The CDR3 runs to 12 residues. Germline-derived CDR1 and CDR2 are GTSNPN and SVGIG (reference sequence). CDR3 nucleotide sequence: TGTGCCCCTCCACAGGGGTGCTATGGCTACACCTTC. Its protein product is CAPPQGCYGYTF.

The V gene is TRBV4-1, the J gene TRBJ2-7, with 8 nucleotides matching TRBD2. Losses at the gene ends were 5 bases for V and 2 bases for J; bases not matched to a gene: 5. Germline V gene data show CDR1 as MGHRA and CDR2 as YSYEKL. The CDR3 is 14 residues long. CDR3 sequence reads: CASSEGLEPYEQYF. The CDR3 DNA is TGCGCCAGCAGCGAGGGACTAGAGCCCTACGAGCAGTACTTC.

The CDR3 protein is CASSFDRVGDQPQHF. CDR3 nucleotides: TGTGCCAGCAGTTTCGACAGGGTAGGTGATCAGCCCCAGCATTTT. V and J are TRBV28 and TRBJ1-5, with TRBD1 matching over 7 bases. The CDR3 spans 15 residues. J gave up 5 bases and V 3 bases, and 7 bases lay outside the gene matches. Germline loops: CDR1 MDHEN, CDR2 SYDVKM.

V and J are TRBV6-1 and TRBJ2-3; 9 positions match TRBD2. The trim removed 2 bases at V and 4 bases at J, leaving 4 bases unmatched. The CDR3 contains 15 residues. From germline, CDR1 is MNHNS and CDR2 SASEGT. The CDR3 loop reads CASSEKAGGPDTQYF. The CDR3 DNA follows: TGTGCCAGCAGTGAAAAGGCGGGGGGGCCAGATACGCAGTATTTT.

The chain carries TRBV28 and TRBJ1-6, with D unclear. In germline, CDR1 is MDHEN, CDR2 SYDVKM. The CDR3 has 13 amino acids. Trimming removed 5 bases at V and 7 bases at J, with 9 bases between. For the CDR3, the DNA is TGTGCCAGCAGTCTCCAGATAAATTCACCCCTCCACTTT. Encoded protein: CASSLQINSPLHF.

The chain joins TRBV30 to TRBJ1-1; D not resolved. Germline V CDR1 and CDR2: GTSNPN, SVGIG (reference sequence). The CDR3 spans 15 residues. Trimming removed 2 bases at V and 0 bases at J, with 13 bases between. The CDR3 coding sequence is TGTGCCTGGAGTATCTTGCCCACTATGAACACTGAAGCTTTCTTT. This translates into CAWSILPTMNTEAFF.